This T cell receptor (beta chain) emerged from a study of CD8 T cells in Susac syndrome. The RNA, roughly 0.5 to 1 ug, was put through reverse transcription using random hexamers. One entry per CDR3 protein results from TCRdb running MiXCR on the immunoSEQ multiplex PCR reads. The sample records about 430,000 distinct CDR3 sequences, more than 80% being singletons. V was clipped by 1 base and J by 4 bases, with 8 bases between them. The CDR3 is made up of 14 amino acids. Germline CDR1 is SEHNR and CDR2 is FQNEAQ (reference sequence). This rearrangement joins TRBV7-9 to TRBJ2-1, with unresolved D. The source is a human donor with multiple sclerosis. Sequencing was done on a sample of CD8+ T cells from PBMCs. CDR3 residues: CASSLEADYNEQFF. CDR3 sequence (DNA): TGTGCCAGCAGCTTAGAGGCGGATTACAATGAGCAGTTCTTC. Filled out from reference TRBV7-9 and TRBJ2-1, the complete variable domain reads DTGVSQNPRHKITKRGQNVTFRCDPISEHNRLYWYRQTLGQGPEFLTYFQNEAQLEKSRLLSDRFSAERPKGSFSTLEIQRTEQGDSAMYLCASSLEADYNEQFFGPGTRLTVL.